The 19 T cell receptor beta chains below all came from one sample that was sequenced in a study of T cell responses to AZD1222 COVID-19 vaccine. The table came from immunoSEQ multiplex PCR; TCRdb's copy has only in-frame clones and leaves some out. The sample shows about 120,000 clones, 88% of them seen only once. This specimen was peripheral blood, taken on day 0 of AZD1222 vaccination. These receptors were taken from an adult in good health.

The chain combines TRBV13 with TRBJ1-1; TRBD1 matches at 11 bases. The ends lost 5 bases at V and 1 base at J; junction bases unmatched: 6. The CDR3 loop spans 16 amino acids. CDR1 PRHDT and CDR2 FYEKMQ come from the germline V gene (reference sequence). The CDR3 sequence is CASSDPDRGRNTEAFF. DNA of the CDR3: TGTGCCAGCAGCGATCCGGACAGGGGGCGGAACACTGAAGCTTTCTTT.

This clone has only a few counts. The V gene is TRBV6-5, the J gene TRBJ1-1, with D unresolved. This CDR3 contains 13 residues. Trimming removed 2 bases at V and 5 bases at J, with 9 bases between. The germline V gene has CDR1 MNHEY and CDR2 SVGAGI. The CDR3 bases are TGTGCCAGCAGTTACCAGAGTTGGACTGAAGCTTTCTTT. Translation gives CASSYQSWTEAFF.

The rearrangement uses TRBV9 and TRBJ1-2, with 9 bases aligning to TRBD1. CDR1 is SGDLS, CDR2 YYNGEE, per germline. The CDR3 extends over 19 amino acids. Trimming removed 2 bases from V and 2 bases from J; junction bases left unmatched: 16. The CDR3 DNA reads TGTGCCAGCAGCGTCTTACCGGGACAGGGTTCGTTCGTCAACTATGGCTACACCTTC. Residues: CASSVLPGQGSFVNYGYTF.

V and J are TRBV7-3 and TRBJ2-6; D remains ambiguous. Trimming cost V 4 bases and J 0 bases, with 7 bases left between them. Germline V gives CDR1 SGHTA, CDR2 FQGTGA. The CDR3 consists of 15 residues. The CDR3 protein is CASSYYSSGANVLTF. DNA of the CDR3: TGTGCCAGCAGCTATTATAGCTCTGGGGCCAACGTCCTGACTTTC.

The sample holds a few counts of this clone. The DNA for the CDR3 is TGCAGCGTTGACGAAACAGGTGTCTCCTACGAGCAGTACTTC. The encoded protein is CSVDETGVSYEQYF. The chain has TRBV29-1 and TRBJ2-7, with D tentatively TRBD1 (5 bases). CDR1 is SQVTM, CDR2 ANQGSEA, per germline. V gave up 3 bases and J gave up 0 bases, with 12 bases separating them. The CDR3 spans 14 residues.

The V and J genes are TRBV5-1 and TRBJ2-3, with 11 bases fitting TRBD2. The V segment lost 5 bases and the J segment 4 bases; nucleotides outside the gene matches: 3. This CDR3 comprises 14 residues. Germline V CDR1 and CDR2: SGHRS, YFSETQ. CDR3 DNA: TGCGCCAGCAGTAGCGGGGGGGCCCCAGATACGCAGTATTTT. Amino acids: CASSSGGAPDTQYF.

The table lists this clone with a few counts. The CDR3 sequence: CASSFGCSRVTNEKLFF. CDR3 DNA sequence: TGTGCCAGCAGCTTCGGCTGCTCACGGGTAACTAATGAAAAACTGTTTTTT. The V and J genes are TRBV11-3 and TRBJ1-4, with D unresolved. Trimming took 3 bases from V and 1 from J, leaving 15 bases between them. CDR1 is SGHNT and CDR2 is YENEEA in the germline V gene. This CDR3 is built from 17 residues.

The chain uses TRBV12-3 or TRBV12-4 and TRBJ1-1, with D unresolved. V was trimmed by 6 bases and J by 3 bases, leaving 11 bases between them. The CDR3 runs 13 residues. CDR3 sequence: CASSTRGYTEAFF. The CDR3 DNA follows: TGTGCCAGCAGCACGCGGGGTTACACTGAAGCTTTCTTT.

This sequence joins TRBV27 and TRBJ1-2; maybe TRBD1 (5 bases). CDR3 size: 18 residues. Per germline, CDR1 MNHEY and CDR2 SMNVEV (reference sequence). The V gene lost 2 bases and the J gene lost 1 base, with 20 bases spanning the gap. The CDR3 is CASSLKPDKSQVNYGYTF. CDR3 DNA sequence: TGTGCCAGCAGTTTAAAGCCGGACAAATCCCAAGTTAACTATGGCTACACCTTC.

The CDR3 coding sequence is TGTGCCAGCAGTGAACAGGAAGATCAGCCCCAGCATTTT. Translating it yields CASSEQEDQPQHF. The chain couples TRBV6-4 to TRBJ1-5; a weak D match, TRBD1 (5 bases). V lost 3 bases and J lost 5, with 8 bases in between. The CDR3 runs 13 residues. Looked up from germline, CDR1 is MRHNA and CDR2 is SNTAGT.

CDR3 bases: TGTGCCACTAAAAGGTGGGACAGCTCCTACGAGCAGTACTTC. It is translated as CATKRWDSSYEQYF. This sequence joins TRBV19 and TRBJ2-7; 7 nucleotides align to TRBD1. The J segment lost 0 bases and the V segment lost 10 bases, leaving 9 bases of the junction unmatched. CDR3 length: 14 residues. Germline lookup yields CDR1 LNHDA and CDR2 SQIVND (reference sequence).

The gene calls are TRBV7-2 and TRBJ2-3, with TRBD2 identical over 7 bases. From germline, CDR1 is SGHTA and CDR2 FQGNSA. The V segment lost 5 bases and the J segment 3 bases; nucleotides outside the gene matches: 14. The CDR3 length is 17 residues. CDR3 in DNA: TGTGCCAGCAGCCCCTTGGACTGGGAGGGTCGTACAGATACGCAGTATTTT. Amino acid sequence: CASSPLDWEGRTDTQYF.

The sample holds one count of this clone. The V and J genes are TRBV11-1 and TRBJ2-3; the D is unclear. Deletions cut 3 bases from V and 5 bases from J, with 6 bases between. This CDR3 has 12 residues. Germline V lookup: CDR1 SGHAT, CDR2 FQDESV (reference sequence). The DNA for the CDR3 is TGTGCCAGCAGCTTGTTCCTAGATACGCAGTATTTT. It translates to CASSLFLDTQYF.

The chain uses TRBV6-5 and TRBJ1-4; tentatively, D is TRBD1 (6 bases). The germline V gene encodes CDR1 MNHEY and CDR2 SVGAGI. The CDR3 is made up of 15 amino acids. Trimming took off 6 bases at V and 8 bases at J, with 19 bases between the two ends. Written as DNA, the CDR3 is TGTGCCAGCAGGGTACCGAGTGCCGGGGGCGAAAAACTGTTTTTT. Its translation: CASRVPSAGGEKLFF.

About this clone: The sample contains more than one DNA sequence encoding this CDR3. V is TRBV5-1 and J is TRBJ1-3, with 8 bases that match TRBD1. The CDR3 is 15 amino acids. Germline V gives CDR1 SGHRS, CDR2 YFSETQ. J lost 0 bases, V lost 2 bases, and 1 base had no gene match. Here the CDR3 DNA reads TGCGCCAGCAGCTTCGGACAGGGCTCTGGAAACACCATATATTTT. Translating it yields CASSFGQGSGNTIYF. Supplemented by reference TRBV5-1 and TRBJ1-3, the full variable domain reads KAGVTQTPRYLIKTRGQQVTLSCSPISGHRSVSWYQQTPGQGLQFLFEYFSETQRNKGNFPGRFSGRQFSNSRSEMNVSTLELGDSALYLCASSFGQGSGNTIYFGEGSWLTVV.

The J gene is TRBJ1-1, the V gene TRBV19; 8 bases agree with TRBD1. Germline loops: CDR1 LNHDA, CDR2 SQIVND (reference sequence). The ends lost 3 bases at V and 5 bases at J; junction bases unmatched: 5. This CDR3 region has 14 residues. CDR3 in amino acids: CASSMAGGRTEAFF. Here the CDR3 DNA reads TGTGCCAGTAGTATGGCAGGGGGCAGAACTGAAGCTTTCTTT.

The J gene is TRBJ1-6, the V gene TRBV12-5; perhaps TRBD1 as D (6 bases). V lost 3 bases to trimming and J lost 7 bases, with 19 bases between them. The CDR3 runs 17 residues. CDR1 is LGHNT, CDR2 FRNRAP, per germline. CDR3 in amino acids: CASGLMSRGAVNSPLHF. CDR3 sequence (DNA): TGTGCTAGTGGTTTAATGAGTAGGGGGGCGGTGAATTCACCCCTCCACTTT.

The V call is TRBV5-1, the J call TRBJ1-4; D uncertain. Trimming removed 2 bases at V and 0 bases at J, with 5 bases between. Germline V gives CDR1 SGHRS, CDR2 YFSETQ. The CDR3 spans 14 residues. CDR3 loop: CASSLGSTNEKLFF. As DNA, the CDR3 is TGCGCCAGCAGCTTAGGGTCAACTAATGAAAAACTGTTTTTT. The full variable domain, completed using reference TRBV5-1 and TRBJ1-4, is KAGVTQTPRYLIKTRGQQVTLSCSPISGHRSVSWYQQTPGQGLQFLFEYFSETQRNKGNFPGRFSGRQFSNSRSEMNVSTLELGDSALYLCASSLGSTNEKLFFGSGTQLSVL.

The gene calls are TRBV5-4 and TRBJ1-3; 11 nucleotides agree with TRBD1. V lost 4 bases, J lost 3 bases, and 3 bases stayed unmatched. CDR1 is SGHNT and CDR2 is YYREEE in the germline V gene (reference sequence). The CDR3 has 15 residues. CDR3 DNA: TGTGCCAGCAGCGGGGGACAGGGGGGTGGAAACACCATATATTTT. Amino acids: CASSGGQGGGNTIYF.